This T cell receptor (beta chain) emerged from a study of blood T cell repertoires in COVID-19. Libraries were prepared by immunoSEQ multiplex PCR; TCRdb keeps only in-frame clonotypes and omits some of them. The sample comprises roughly 200,000 clones, 70% to 80% of which are singletons, and approximately 5.9% rests with the top ten. Germline V CDR1 and CDR2: SGHAT, FQNNGV. Trimming shortened V by 2 bases and J by 1 base, and 11 bases separated the two germline ends. The CDR3 extends over 15 amino acids. This chain uses TRBV11-2 with TRBJ2-5, with D perhaps TRBD1 (6 bases). This clonotype was sampled from a middle-aged woman with COVID-19, enrolled during active disease. The specimen sequenced was peripheral blood. The CDR3 loop reads CASSLSWTAQETQYF. CDR3 DNA sequence: TGTGCCAGCAGCTTATCGTGGACAGCCCAAGAGACCCAGTACTTC.